The 23 T cell receptor beta chains in this list originate from one sample, sequenced in a study of T-cell reconstitution after alpha-beta-depleted transplantation in children. Unique molecular identifiers tagged the TCRbeta library. TCRdb recomputed calls from the PCR reads with MiXCR, one row per CDR3 protein. The profile shows a few hundred thousand distinct CDR3 sequences, 10% to 15% of them singletons. This material consisted of PBMCs, mostly from graft donor cells, taken 360 days after TCRalphabeta/CD19-depleted stem cell transplant. These receptor sequences come from a male patient younger than 18 who had a stem cell transplant for acute myeloid leukemia, so the T cells may come from the graft donor.

The chain couples TRBV6-1 to TRBJ1-6, with D perhaps TRBD1 (5 bases). With 6 bases removed from V and 5 bases from J, the gap between germline ends came to 14 bases. The CDR3 extends over 15 amino acids. Per the germline V gene, CDR1 is MNHNS and CDR2 is SASEGT. Here the CDR3 reads CASSGQGIDNSPLHF. CDR3 DNA: TGTGCCAGCAGCGGTCAGGGAATAGATAATTCACCCCTCCACTTT.

This chain links TRBV20-1 with TRBJ2-3; the D is unclear. The germline CDR1 and CDR2 sequences are DFQATT and SNEGSKA (reference sequence). Trimming cost V 0 bases and J 14 bases, with 15 bases left between them. The CDR3 spans 12 residues. Here the CDR3 DNA reads TGCAGTGCTAGAGAGTTACTTGGAACGGTGTATTTT. Translation gives CSARELLGTVYF.

The rearrangement joins TRBV28 to TRBJ2-7, with D unclear. V was pared by 2 bases and J by 0 bases, with 5 bases between. The germline gives CDR1 MDHEN, CDR2 SYDVKM. This CDR3 contains 13 residues. The CDR3 spells CASSLRFSYEQYF. CDR3 DNA: TGTGCCAGCAGTTTAAGATTCTCCTACGAGCAGTACTTC.

This rearrangement joins TRBV20-1 to TRBJ2-7; TRBD2 might be the D (5 bases). V lost 5 bases to trimming and J lost 5 bases, with 25 bases between them. Germline assignment: CDR1 DFQATT and CDR2 SNEGSKA (reference sequence). This CDR3 contains 16 residues. The CDR3 DNA is TGCAGTGCTGCCCCGCTCGCCTTACCGGGATTACACGAGCAGTACTTC. The encoded protein is CSAAPLALPGLHEQYF.

This clonotype was recorded many times. The V and J genes are TRBV7-2 and TRBJ2-2, with TRBD1 matching 7 bases. The CDR3 is 12 amino acids. The germline V gene encodes CDR1 SGHTA and CDR2 FQGNSA. J was trimmed by 6 bases and V by 6 bases; bases with no gene match: 1. CDR3 coding DNA: TGTGCCAGCAGAACAGGGGCCGGGGAGCTGTTTTTT. This encodes CASRTGAGELFF.

The chain combines TRBV20-1 with TRBJ2-3; 7 nucleotides match TRBD2. The CDR3 is made up of 13 amino acids. V shed 3 bases, J shed 10 bases, and the junction held 10 bases outside the gene matches. Germline V gene data show CDR1 as DFQATT and CDR2 as SNEGSKA (reference sequence). The CDR3 DNA sequence: TGCAGTGCTAGCGACGGACTAGGGGCCGCGCAGTATTTT. Its protein product is CSASDGLGAAQYF.

J is TRBJ2-2 and V is TRBV20-1; 8 nucleotides agree with TRBD2. Germline CDR1 is DFQATT and CDR2 is SNEGSKA (reference sequence). This CDR3 has 14 residues. The V and J ends lost 3 bases and 8 bases, in that order; junction bases with no gene match: 8. CDR3 residues: CSASREGLTGELFF. CDR3 DNA: TGCAGTGCTAGTCGGGAGGGCTTGACGGGGGAGCTGTTTTTT.

This chain connects TRBV20-1 to TRBJ2-1, with a possible D match to TRBD2 (6 bases). The V and J ends lost 1 base and 9 bases respectively, with 19 bases between them. The germline gives CDR1 DFQATT, CDR2 SNEGSKA (reference sequence). The CDR3 is 15 residues long. The CDR3 sequence is CSARVAGLPSGEQFF. The DNA for the CDR3 is TGCAGTGCTAGAGTCGCGGGACTCCCTTCTGGTGAGCAGTTCTTC.

The rearrangement uses TRBV27 and TRBJ1-5, with D uncertain. Looked up from germline, CDR1 is MNHEY and CDR2 is SMNVEV (reference sequence). The CDR3 is 13 residues long. Trimming shortened V by 11 bases and J by 1 base, and 12 bases separated the two germline ends. The CDR3 loop reads CAGIFGSNQPQHF. The CDR3 DNA reads as TGTGCCGGAATCTTTGGGAGCAATCAGCCCCAGCATTTT.

The V call is TRBV7-2, the J call TRBJ1-2; 9 nucleotides align to TRBD1. The CDR3 has 15 amino acids. Germline-derived CDR1 and CDR2 are SGHTA and FQGNSA. V dropped 5 bases and J dropped 1; count of bases not matched to a gene: 5. The CDR3 loop reads CASSPGTGINYGYTF. In DNA, the CDR3 is TGTGCCAGCAGCCCAGGGACAGGGATTAACTATGGCTACACCTTC. Full variable domain (outside the CDR3, taken from reference TRBV7-2 and TRBJ1-2): GAGVSQSPSNKVTEKGKDVELRCDPISGHTALYWYRQSLGQGLEFLIYFQGNSAPDKSGLPSDRFSAERTGGSVSTLTIQRTQQEDSAVYLCASSPGTGINYGYTFGSGTRLTVV.

This clonotype appeared a few times. Sequence at one end of the junction differs from germline and may be a read error. The chain combines TRBV4-3 with TRBJ2-1; 9 bases are shared with TRBD2. This CDR3 comprises 16 residues. CDR1 is LGHNA and CDR2 is YSLEER in the germline V gene. This CDR3 is CASSQELDRSVAGVSF. DNA for the CDR3: TGCGCCAGCAGCCAAGAATTGGACCGTTCTGTAGCGGGAGTCTCTTTC.

This clonotype was seen a handful of times. The rearrangement links TRBV20-1 to TRBJ1-5; 12 nucleotides line up with TRBD1. CDR1 and CDR2 from the germline V gene are DFQATT and SNEGSKA (reference sequence). CDR3 length: 15 residues. The J segment lost 6 bases and the V segment lost 6 bases, leaving 9 bases of the junction unmatched. CDR3 loop: CSASRDRGLSQPQHF. CDR3 coding DNA: TGCAGTGCCAGCCGGGACAGGGGGCTTTCTCAGCCCCAGCATTTT.

This clonotype was counted at least ten times. This chain connects TRBV29-1 to TRBJ2-7, with D possibly being TRBD1 or TRBD2 (5 bases each). Trimming cost V 6 bases and J 3 bases, with 15 bases left between them. CDR1 and CDR2 from the germline V gene are SQVTM and ANQGSEA. The CDR3 loop spans 13 amino acids. CDR3 in amino acids: CSVFGTQSYEQYF. The CDR3 coding sequence is TGCAGCGTCTTTGGGACCCAGAGCTACGAGCAGTACTTC.

In its sample, this clonotype was seen many times. The chain joins TRBV29-1 to TRBJ2-1; D perhaps matches TRBD2 (6 bases). Germline CDR1 is SQVTM and CDR2 is ANQGSEA. Trimming left V 7 bases short and J 0 bases short, with 16 bases between. This CDR3 has 15 residues. As DNA, the CDR3 is TGCAGCGGAGGCGGCGGGGAGAGCTCCTACAATGAGCAGTTCTTC. Translating it yields CSGGGGESSYNEQFF.

This clonotype was detected a few times. The chain couples TRBV5-1 to TRBJ2-7; D may match TRBD1 or TRBD2 (6 bases each). There are 14 residues in the CDR3. V lost 4 bases to trimming and J lost 4 bases, with 15 bases between them. The germline CDR1 and CDR2 sequences are SGHRS and YFSETQ. The CDR3 coding sequence is TGCGCCAGCAGCGATGGGGGGCTTCAGTACGAGCAGTACTTC. Protein sequence: CASSDGGLQYEQYF.

This clonotype showed up just a few times. This chain joins TRBV7-8 and TRBJ2-1; D not resolved. Trimming stripped 1 base from V and 0 bases from J, with 13 bases between. The CDR3 runs 17 residues. Germline CDR1 reads SGHVS; CDR2 reads FQNEAQ. The CDR3 DNA reads TGTGCCAGCAGCTTAGTGGGAAGGCCTAGCTCCTACAATGAGCAGTTCTTC. This sequence encodes CASSLVGRPSSYNEQFF.

The table lists this clonotype with many counts. The CDR3 region is CASSQSAGSYEQYF. The DNA of the CDR3 is TGTGCCAGCAGCCAGTCGGCAGGTTCCTACGAGCAGTACTTC. The V call is TRBV14, the J call TRBJ2-7; no reliable D call. With 3 bases removed from V and 1 base from J, the gap between germline ends came to 10 bases. The CDR3 is made up of 14 amino acids. The germline V gene has CDR1 SGHDN and CDR2 FVKESK. The whole variable domain, remainder taken from reference TRBV14 and TRBJ2-7, is EAGVTQFPSHSVIEKGQTVTLRCDPISGHDNLYWYRRVMGKEIKFLLHFVKESKQDESGMPNNRFLAERTGGTYSTLKVQPAELEDSGVYFCASSQSAGSYEQYFGPGTRLTVT.

The gene calls are TRBV21-1 and TRBJ2-7; TRBD2, as called in the table, went unchecked against the DNA. TRBV21-1 corresponds to a pseudogene. The CDR3 runs 16 residues. This chain's CDR3 is CASSPRGGGLLYEQYF. As DNA, the CDR3 is TGTGCCAGCAGCCCCCGGGGGGGGGGACTACTGTACGAGCAGTACTTC.

V is TRBV20-1 and J is TRBJ2-2, with TRBD2 as a possible D gene (6 bases). Between the trimmed V and J ends, which lost 5 bases and 3 bases, there was a span of 10 bases. The germline CDR1 and CDR2 sequences are DFQATT and SNEGSKA (reference sequence). The CDR3 has 13 amino acids. CDR3 nucleotides: TGCAGTGCTGAGGGACTCCACACCGGGGAGCTGTTTTTT. Protein: CSAEGLHTGELFF.

The chain employs TRBV4-2 and TRBJ2-7, with 7 positions matching TRBD1. The CDR3 is made up of 14 amino acids. Germline V CDR1 and CDR2: LGHNA, YNFKEQ. With V trimmed by 3 bases and J by 2 bases, 4 bases remained unmatched. The CDR3 sequence is CASSQGTEAYEQYF. CDR3 bases: TGTGCCAGCAGCCAGGGGACAGAGGCCTACGAGCAGTACTTC.

The table lists this clonotype with a few counts. V gene TRBV27 combines with J gene TRBJ1-1; no definite D call. CDR1 and CDR2 (germline): MNHEY, SMNVEV (reference sequence). This CDR3 contains 14 residues. Trimming removed 3 bases from V and 3 bases from J, with 11 bases in between. The CDR3 coding sequence is TGTGCCAGCAGTTTGCTAGGTAGGGACACTGAAGCTTTCTTT. Translation gives CASSLLGRDTEAFF.

This clonotype was observed a few times. The J gene is TRBJ2-1, the V gene TRBV5-1; possibly TRBD2 for D (5 bases). The V gene lost 3 bases and the J gene lost 8 bases, with 12 bases spanning the gap. The CDR3 has 13 amino acids. Per germline, CDR1 SGHRS and CDR2 YFSETQ. CDR3: CASSSRAGDEQFF. CDR3 nucleotide sequence: TGCGCCAGCAGCTCCCGGGCGGGCGATGAGCAGTTCTTC.

The chain links TRBV29-1 to TRBJ2-2, with TRBD2 identical over 7 bases. The length of the CDR3 is 16 residues. Germline-derived CDR1 and CDR2 are SQVTM and ANQGSEA. The J segment lost 9 bases and the V segment lost 5 bases, leaving 18 bases of the junction unmatched. CDR3 nucleotides: TGCAGCGTTAGTCCCTCCGGGAGGAGCGGTGTACGGGAGCTGTTTTTT. It codes for CSVSPSGRSGVRELFF.